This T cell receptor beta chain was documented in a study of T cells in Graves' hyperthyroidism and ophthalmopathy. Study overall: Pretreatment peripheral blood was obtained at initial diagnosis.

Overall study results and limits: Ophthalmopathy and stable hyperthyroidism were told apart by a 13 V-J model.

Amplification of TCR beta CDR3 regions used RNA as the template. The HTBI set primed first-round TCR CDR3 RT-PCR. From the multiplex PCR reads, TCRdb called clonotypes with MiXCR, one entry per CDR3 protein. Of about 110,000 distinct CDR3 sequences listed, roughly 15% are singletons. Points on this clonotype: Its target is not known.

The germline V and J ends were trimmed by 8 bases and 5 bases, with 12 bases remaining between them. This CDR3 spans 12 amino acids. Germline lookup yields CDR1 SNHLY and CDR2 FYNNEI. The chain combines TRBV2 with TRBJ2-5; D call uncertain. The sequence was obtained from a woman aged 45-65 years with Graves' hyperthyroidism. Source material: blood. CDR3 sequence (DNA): TGTGCCAGCGGTGGTAGGCAGGAGACCCAGTACTTC. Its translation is CASGGRQETQYF. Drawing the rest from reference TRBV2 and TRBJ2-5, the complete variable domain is EPEVTQTPSHQVTQMGQEVILRCVPISNHLYFYWYRQILGQKVEFLVSFYNNEISEKSEIFDDQFSVERPDGSNFTLKIRSTKLEDSAMYFCASGGRQETQYFGPGTRLLVL.